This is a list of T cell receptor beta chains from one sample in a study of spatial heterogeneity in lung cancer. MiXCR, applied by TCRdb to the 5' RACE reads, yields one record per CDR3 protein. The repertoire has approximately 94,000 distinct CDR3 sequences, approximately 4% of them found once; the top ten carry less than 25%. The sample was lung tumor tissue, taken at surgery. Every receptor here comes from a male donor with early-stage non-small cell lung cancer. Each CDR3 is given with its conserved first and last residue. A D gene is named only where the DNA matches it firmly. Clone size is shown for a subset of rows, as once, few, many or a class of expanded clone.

TGTGCCAGTAGTCCGAACGGGGCCAACATTCAGTACTTC CASSPNGANIQYF - TRBJ2-4 - TRBV19
TGTGCCAGCAGCTTGCTACAGTCCTACACTGAAGCTTTCTTT CASSLLQSYTEAFF - TRBJ1-1 many TRBV5-6
TGTGCCAGCAGTTGGCGGGCTACAGATACGCAGTATTTT CASSWRATDTQYF - TRBJ2-3 many TRBV6-1
TGTGCCAGCAGCCCGGGGTTGAACACTGAAGCTTTCTTT CASSPGLNTEAFF - TRBJ1-1 many TRBV5-6
TGTGCCAGCAGTTTGGGGGCCAGTAGGGCGCGAAACACCGGGGAGCTGTTTTTT CASSLGASRARNTGELFF - TRBJ2-2 many TRBV27
TGTGCCAGCAGTTTATGGGGGTCCCTTACTGAAGCTTTCTTT CASSLWGSLTEAFF - TRBJ1-1 many TRBV28
TGCAGCGCCAGACAGGGAACGGGGTCACCCCTCCACTTT CSARQGTGSPLHF TRBD1 TRBJ1-6 many TRBV29-1
TGTGCCAGCAAAATGGACCCCAATCAGCCCCAGCATTTT CASKMDPNQPQHF - TRBJ1-5 many TRBV6-2/TRBV6-3
TGTGCCAGCAGTTACCCCAGCCCCGGCGAGCAGTACTTC CASSYPSPGEQYF - TRBJ2-7 many TRBV6-6
TGTGCCAGCTCGGGAGGGACCACAGATACGCAGTATTTT CASSGGTTDTQYF TRBD2 TRBJ2-3 - TRBV6-1
TGCGCCAGCAGCCAAGATAGTCAGGTCTCTGGGGCCAACGTCCTGACTTTC CASSQDSQVSGANVLTF - TRBJ2-6 many TRBV4-1
TGTGCCAGCAGCCCGCCGCGGCGAAGGGGCACAGATACGCAGTATTTT CASSPPRRRGTDTQYF - TRBJ2-3 few TRBV7-9
TGTGCCAGCAGTCCTAGGACAGGGTATAATTCACCCCTCCACTTT CASSPRTGYNSPLHF TRBD1 TRBJ1-6 - TRBV27
TGTGCCAGCAGTTCCGGACTAGAAGAGCAGTTCTTC CASSSGLEEQFF TRBD2 TRBJ2-1 many TRBV6-6
TGTGCCAGCAGCTTTTCTAGCGGGAGTTTGGACACCGGGGAGCTGTTTTTT CASSFSSGSLDTGELFF TRBD2 TRBJ2-2 many TRBV7-9
TGTGCCACGGGACCGCTCACAGATACGCAGTATTTT CATGPLTDTQYF - TRBJ2-3 many TRBV28
TGTGCCAGCAGCGTAGTCGCGGGAGTCACAGATACGCAGTATTTT CASSVVAGVTDTQYF TRBD2 TRBJ2-3 - TRBV9
TGTGCCAGCAGCTCCGGGACAGCATCCTATGGCTACACCTTC CASSSGTASYGYTF TRBD1 TRBJ1-2 many TRBV28
TGCAGTGCTCGTAAAACAAGCGGGCCTGAAAAACTGTTTTTT CSARKTSGPEKLFF - TRBJ1-4 many TRBV20-1
TGTGCCAGCAGTTTTGAAACCGGGACGCCGTTCTACGAGCAGTACTTC CASSFETGTPFYEQYF - TRBJ2-7 few TRBV28
TGTGCCAGCAGAAGACAGGGAGACACAGATACGCAGTATTTT CASRRQGDTDTQYF TRBD1 TRBJ2-3 many TRBV12-3/TRBV12-4
TGTGCCAGCAGCCAAGAGGACAGATACTACGAGCAGTACTTC CASSQEDRYYEQYF - TRBJ2-7 few TRBV4-2
TGTGCCATCAGGGACCTCGAAGGGATTGTCACAGATACGCAGTATTTT CAIRDLEGIVTDTQYF - TRBJ2-3 many TRBV10-3
TGTGCCAGCAGTGCAGGGGGCCCAGATACGCAGTATTTT CASSAGGPDTQYF TRBD1 TRBJ2-3 few TRBV27
TGTGCCAGCAGGCCACTTGGCCCAGTCCTGACTTTC CASRPLGPVLTF - TRBJ2-6 - TRBV2
TGTGCCAGCAGCGTAGCGGGAGATATAGATACGCAGTATTTT CASSVAGDIDTQYF - TRBJ2-3 - TRBV9
TGTGCCAGCAGCTTAACCCGGGGCGCCGGGGAGCTGTTTTTT CASSLTRGAGELFF - TRBJ2-2 many TRBV13
TGTGCCAGCAGTTCCGGGACTCGTACCCGAAACACCATATATTTT CASSSGTRTRNTIYF - TRBJ1-3 many TRBV27
TGTGCCAGCAGCCAAGTTCCCGGGTTCCGGGACTACTACAATGAGCAGTTCTTC CASSQVPGFRDYYNEQFF TRBD2 TRBJ2-1 many TRBV14
TGCGCCAGCAGCCAAGATGAACAATTAGCGGATTACACAGATACGCAGTATTTT CASSQDEQLADYTDTQYF - TRBJ2-3 many TRBV4-1
TGTGCCAGCAAAGGGACTAGCGGTCACAATGAGCAGTTCTTC CASKGTSGHNEQFF TRBD2 TRBJ2-1 many TRBV2
TGTGCCAGCAGCTTAGGGGCAGACTATGGCTACACCTTC CASSLGADYGYTF - TRBJ1-2 many TRBV11-2
TGCGCCAGCACCCCGGACGGATCGGAAAACAATGAGCAGTTCTTC CASTPDGSENNEQFF - TRBJ2-1 many TRBV5-1
TGTGCCAGCAGCTCCTGGAGGGGGAACACTGAAGCTTTCTTT CASSSWRGNTEAFF - TRBJ1-1 few TRBV7-9